The following is a T cell receptor beta chain sequence with its context. Produced via immunoSEQ multiplex PCR; TCRdb's table is partial and in-frame only. The sample shows fewer than 250,000 clones, 83% of them seen only once. This record belongs to a study of blood T cell repertoires in COVID-19. For the study at large: The United States, Italy and Spain provided the acute and convalescent COVID-19 samples. In each case, the material was cDNA or gDNA derived from T cells, B-cell-depleted T cells, or PBMCs.

Germline CDR1 reads MNHNY; CDR2 reads SVGAGI (reference sequence). Germline trimming cut 7 bases from V and 0 bases from J; bases unmatched to any gene: 5. The CDR3 length is 14 residues. During the 2 weeks before they entered the study, exposed participants had met someone with a PCR-confirmed or clinician-diagnosed COVID-19 case. Sequenced: PBMCs or T cells enriched from blood (not recorded which). V is TRBV6-6 and J is TRBJ1-1; TRBD1 matches 7 bases. This receptor was identified in a woman in her 50s who had been exposed to COVID-19. CDR3 nucleotide sequence: TGTGCCAGCACCTGGACAGGCTTGAACACTGAAGCTTTCTTT. Translated, it gives CASTWTGLNTEAFF.